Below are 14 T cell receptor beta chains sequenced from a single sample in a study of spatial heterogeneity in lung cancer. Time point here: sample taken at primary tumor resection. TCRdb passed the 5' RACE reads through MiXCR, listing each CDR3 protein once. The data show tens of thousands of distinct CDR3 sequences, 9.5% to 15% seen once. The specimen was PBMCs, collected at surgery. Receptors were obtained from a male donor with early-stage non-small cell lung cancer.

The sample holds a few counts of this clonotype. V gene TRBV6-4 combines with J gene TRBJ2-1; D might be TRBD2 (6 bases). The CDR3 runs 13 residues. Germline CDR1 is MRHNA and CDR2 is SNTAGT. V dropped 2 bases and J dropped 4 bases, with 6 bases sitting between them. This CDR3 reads CASSDGGYNEQFF. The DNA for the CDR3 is TGTGCCAGCAGTGACGGGGGGTACAATGAGCAGTTCTTC.

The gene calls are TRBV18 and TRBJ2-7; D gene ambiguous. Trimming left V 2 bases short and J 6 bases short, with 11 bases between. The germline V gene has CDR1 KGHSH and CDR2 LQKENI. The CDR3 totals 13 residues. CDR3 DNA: TGTGCCAGCTCACCAAATCCGTATGTCGAGCAGTACTTC. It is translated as CASSPNPYVEQYF.

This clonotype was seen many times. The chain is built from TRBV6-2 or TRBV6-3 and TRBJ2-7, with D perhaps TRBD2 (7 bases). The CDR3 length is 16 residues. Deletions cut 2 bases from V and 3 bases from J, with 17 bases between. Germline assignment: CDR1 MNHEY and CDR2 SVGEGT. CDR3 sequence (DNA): TGTGCCAGCAGTTACCCCTCTATGGGGGGGCTCTACGAGCAGTACTTC. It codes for CASSYPSMGGLYEQYF.

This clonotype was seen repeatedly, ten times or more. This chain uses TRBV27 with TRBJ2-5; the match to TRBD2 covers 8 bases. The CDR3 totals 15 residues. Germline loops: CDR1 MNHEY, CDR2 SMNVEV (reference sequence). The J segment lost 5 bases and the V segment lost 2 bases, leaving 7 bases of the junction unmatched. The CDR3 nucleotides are TGTGCCAGCAGTTTAATTGCAGCGGGAGCGGAGACCCAGTACTTC. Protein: CASSLIAAGAETQYF.

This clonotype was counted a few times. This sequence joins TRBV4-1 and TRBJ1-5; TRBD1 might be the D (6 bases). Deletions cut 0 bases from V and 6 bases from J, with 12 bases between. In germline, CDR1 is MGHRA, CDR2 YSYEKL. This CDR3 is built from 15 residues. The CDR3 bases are TGCGCCAGCAGCCAAGAGGAGGGGGGCGGTCAGCCCCAGCATTTT. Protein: CASSQEEGGGQPQHF.

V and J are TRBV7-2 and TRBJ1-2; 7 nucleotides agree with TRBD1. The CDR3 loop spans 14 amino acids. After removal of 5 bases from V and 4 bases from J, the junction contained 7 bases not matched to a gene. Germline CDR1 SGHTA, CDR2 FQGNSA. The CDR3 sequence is CASSPATGPYGYTF. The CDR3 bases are TGTGCCAGCAGCCCCGCGACAGGGCCCTATGGCTACACCTTC. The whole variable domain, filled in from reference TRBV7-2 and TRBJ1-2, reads GAGVSQSPSNKVTEKGKDVELRCDPISGHTALYWYRQSLGQGLEFLIYFQGNSAPDKSGLPSDRFSAERTGGSVSTLTIQRTQQEDSAVYLCASSPATGPYGYTFGSGTRLTVV.

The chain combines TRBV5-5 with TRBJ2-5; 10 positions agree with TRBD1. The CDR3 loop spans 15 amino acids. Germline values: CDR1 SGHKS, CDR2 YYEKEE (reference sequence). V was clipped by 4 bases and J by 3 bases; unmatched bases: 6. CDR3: CASSPPTGGEETQYF. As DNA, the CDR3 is TGTGCCAGCAGCCCCCCGACAGGGGGCGAAGAGACCCAGTACTTC. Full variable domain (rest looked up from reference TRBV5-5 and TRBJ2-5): DAGVTQSPTHLIKTRGQQVTLRCSPISGHKSVSWYQQVLGQGPQFIFQYYEKEERGRGNFPDRFSARQFPNYSSELNVNALLLGDSALYLCASSPPTGGEETQYFGPGTRLLVL.

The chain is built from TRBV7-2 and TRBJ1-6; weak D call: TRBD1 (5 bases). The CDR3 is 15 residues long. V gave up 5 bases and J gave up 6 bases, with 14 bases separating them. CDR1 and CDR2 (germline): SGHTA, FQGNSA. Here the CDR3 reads CASSPRRVFNSPLHF. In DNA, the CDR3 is TGTGCCAGCAGCCCCCGCAGGGTTTTTAATTCACCCCTCCACTTT.

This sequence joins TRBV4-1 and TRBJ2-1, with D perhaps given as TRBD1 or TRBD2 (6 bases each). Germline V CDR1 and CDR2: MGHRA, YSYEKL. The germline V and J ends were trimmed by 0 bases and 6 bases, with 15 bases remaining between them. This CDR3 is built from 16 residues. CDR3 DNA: TGCGCCAGCAGCCAAGAGTGGGGGGCGTCGGGCAATGAGCAGTTCTTC. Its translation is CASSQEWGASGNEQFF.

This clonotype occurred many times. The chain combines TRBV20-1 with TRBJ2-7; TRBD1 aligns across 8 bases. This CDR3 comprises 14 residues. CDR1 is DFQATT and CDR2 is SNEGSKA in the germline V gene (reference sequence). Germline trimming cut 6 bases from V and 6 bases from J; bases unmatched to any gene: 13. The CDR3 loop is CSALGTGGYSEQYF. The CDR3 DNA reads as TGCAGTGCATTGGGCACAGGGGGGTATTCCGAGCAGTACTTC.

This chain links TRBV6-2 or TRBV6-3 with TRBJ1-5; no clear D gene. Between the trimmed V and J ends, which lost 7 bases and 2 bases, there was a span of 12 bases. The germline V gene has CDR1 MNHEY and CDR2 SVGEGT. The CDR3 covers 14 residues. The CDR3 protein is CASIGLHGNQPQHF. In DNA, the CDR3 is TGTGCCAGCATCGGGTTGCACGGCAATCAGCCCCAGCATTTT.

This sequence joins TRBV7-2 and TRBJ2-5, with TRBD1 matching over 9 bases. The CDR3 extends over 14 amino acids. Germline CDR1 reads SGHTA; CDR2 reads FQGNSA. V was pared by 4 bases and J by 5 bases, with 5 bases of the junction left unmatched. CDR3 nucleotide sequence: TGTGCCAGCAGCTCGGACAGGGGCTATGAGACCCAGTACTTC. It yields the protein CASSSDRGYETQYF.

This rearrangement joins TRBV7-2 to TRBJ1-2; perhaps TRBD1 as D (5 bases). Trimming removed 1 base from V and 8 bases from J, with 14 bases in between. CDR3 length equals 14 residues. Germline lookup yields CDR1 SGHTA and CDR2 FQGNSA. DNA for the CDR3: TGTGCCAGCAGCTTAGGCCGGGCCCAGGGAGGCTACACCTTC. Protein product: CASSLGRAQGGYTF.

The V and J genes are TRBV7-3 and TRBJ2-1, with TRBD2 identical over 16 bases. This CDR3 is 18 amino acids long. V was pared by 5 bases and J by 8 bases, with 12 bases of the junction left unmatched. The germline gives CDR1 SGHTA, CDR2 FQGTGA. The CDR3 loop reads CASSVSPGTSGGAHEQFF. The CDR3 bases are TGTGCCAGCAGCGTTAGCCCCGGGACTAGCGGGGGGGCGCATGAGCAGTTCTTC.